These 32 T cell receptor beta chains were all obtained from the same sample, sequenced in a study of read filtering for tumor transcriptome and immune sequencing. This library used around 400 ng RNA and molecular barcoded adaptors spanning alpha/delta and beta/gamma chains. One entry per CDR3 protein, called by TCRdb with MiXCR from the reads. The sample consists of 35,000 to 40,000 distinct CDR3 sequences, around 13% of them appearing once. The specimen was a population of CD138-negative cells sorted from bone marrow. These receptors originate from a donor at least 40 years old with multiple myeloma.

This clonotype was seen ten or more times. V and J are TRBV7-6 and TRBJ1-1, with unresolved D. CDR1 SGHVS and CDR2 FNYEAQ come from the germline V gene. Trimming shortened V by 2 bases and J by 1 base, and 11 bases separated the two germline ends. This CDR3 spans 15 amino acids. DNA for the CDR3: TGTGCCAGCAGCTTATCGGACGGGCCGAACACTGAAGCTTTCTTT. This codes for CASSLSDGPNTEAFF. The full variable domain, with the rest looked up from reference TRBV7-6 and TRBJ1-1, is GAGVSQSPRYKVTKRGQDVALRCDPISGHVSLYWYRQALGQGPEFLTYFNYEAQQDKSGLPNDRFSAERPEGSISTLTIQRTEQRDSAMYRCASSLSDGPNTEAFFGQGTRLTVV.

This clonotype was observed a few times. The genes are TRBV5-1 and TRBJ2-5; D remains unclear. Trimming stripped 0 bases from V and 5 bases from J, with 5 bases between. The CDR3 is made up of 12 amino acids. Germline-derived CDR1 and CDR2 are SGHRS and YFSETQ. The CDR3 sequence is CASSLAGETQYF. The CDR3 DNA follows: TGCGCCAGCAGCTTGGCCGGGGAGACCCAGTACTTC.

This clonotype was counted many times. The chain recombines TRBV11-2 with TRBJ2-3; TRBD2 agrees at 10 bases. The CDR3 has 14 amino acids. V was clipped by 5 bases and J by 4 bases; unmatched bases: 3. CDR1 and CDR2 from the germline V gene are SGHAT and FQNNGV. The CDR3 here is CASSTGLASDTQYF. The CDR3 coding sequence is TGTGCCAGCAGCACGGGACTAGCGTCAGATACGCAGTATTTT.

V is TRBV15 and J is TRBJ1-5; tentatively, D is TRBD1 (5 bases). This CDR3 contains 18 residues. V was trimmed by 4 bases and J by 7 bases, leaving 26 bases between them. Per the germline V gene, CDR1 is LNHNV and CDR2 is YYDKDF (reference sequence). The CDR3 loop reads CATSTSLAGTRLGQPQHF. The CDR3 region has the DNA TGTGCCACCAGCACTTCTTTAGCCGGGACGCGCTTAGGGCAGCCCCAGCATTTT.

A remark on this clonotype: Because it lacks the conserved phenylalanine or tryptophan at the end, this CDR3 is likely a read error. The J gene is TRBJ2-1, the V gene TRBV5-1; a possible D gene is TRBD2 (5 bases). Per germline, CDR1 SGHRS and CDR2 YFSETQ. The CDR3 is 16 residues long. The CDR3 protein is CASGLAPGSSYNEQFS. CDR3 nucleotide sequence: TGCGCCAGCGGCTTAGCTCCGGGGAGCTCCTACAATGAGCAGTTCTCC.

This clonotype was seen repeatedly, ten times or more. This chain uses TRBV5-4 with TRBJ2-7, with 8 bases matching TRBD2. J lost 4 bases, V lost 5 bases, and 11 bases had no gene match. The CDR3 runs to 15 residues. Germline CDR1 SGHNT, CDR2 YYREEE (reference sequence). CDR3 sequence reads: CASRYWGLGLYEQYF. The CDR3 DNA follows: TGTGCCAGCAGGTATTGGGGACTAGGACTATACGAGCAGTACTTC.

This clonotype showed up many times. The rearrangement uses TRBV20-1 and TRBJ2-1, with D perhaps TRBD2 (5 bases). V lost 6 bases and J 6 bases, leaving 15 bases between the germline ends. Germline V gives CDR1 DFQATT, CDR2 SNEGSKA (reference sequence). The CDR3 consists of 13 residues. CDR3 loop: CSAASRGPNEQFF. The CDR3 DNA reads TGCAGTGCCGCTAGCCGGGGTCCCAATGAGCAGTTCTTC.

This clonotype was seen a single time. This may arise from a read error, as a much more abundant clone is one base away. J is TRBJ2-5 and V is TRBV20-1; D is possibly TRBD1 (5 bases). CDR1 is DFQATT, CDR2 SNEGSKA, per germline (reference sequence). The CDR3 loop spans 13 amino acids. CDR3 nucleotides: TGCGGTGCGCTGGGGCATTTCGAAGAGACCCAGTACTTC. Protein sequence: CGALGHFEETQYF.

The table lists this clonotype with many counts. The chain has TRBV7-3 and TRBJ2-2; a possible D gene is TRBD1 (5 bases). The CDR3 loop spans 14 amino acids. The V gene's germline CDR1 is SGHTA and CDR2 FQGTGA. V lost 4 bases and J lost 7, with 13 bases in between. In DNA, the CDR3 is TGTGCCAGCAGCTGGGGCCTCACCAACGGGGAGCTGTTTTTT. Translating it yields CASSWGLTNGELFF.

This clonotype was observed a handful of times. The chain links TRBV7-9 to TRBJ2-3, with D maybe TRBD2 (6 bases). Germline V gives CDR1 SEHNR, CDR2 FQNEAQ (reference sequence). This CDR3 comprises 15 residues. Trimming took off 2 bases at V and 2 bases at J, with 11 bases between the two ends. The CDR3 spells CASSLSAGPTDTQYF. CDR3 sequence (DNA): TGTGCCAGCAGCTTATCGGCGGGGCCCACAGATACGCAGTATTTT.

There are many counts of this clonotype. The CDR3 DNA follows: TGTGCCAGCAGCCCCCTCGACAGGGCGGGAATTAACTATGGCTACACCTTC. The encoded protein is CASSPLDRAGINYGYTF. The chain recombines TRBV3-1 with TRBJ1-2, with 7 positions matching TRBD1. Germline-derived CDR1 and CDR2 are LGHDT and YNNKEL (reference sequence). The CDR3 length is 17 residues. Germline trimming cut 4 bases from V and 1 base from J; bases unmatched to any gene: 12.

This clonotype has at least ten counts. V usage is TRBV6-5 and J usage is TRBJ2-3, with 12 bases that match TRBD2. The CDR3 runs to 15 residues. The junction had 3 bases not matched to a gene; V was cut back by 6 bases and J by 2 bases. The V gene's germline CDR1 is MNHEY and CDR2 SVGAGI. CDR3 sequence (DNA): TGTGCCAGCAGACTAGCGGGGGGCACCACAGATACGCAGTATTTT. The encoded protein is CASRLAGGTTDTQYF.

This clonotype showed up many times. V gene TRBV12-3 or TRBV12-4 combines with J gene TRBJ1-2; 9 bases match TRBD1. V was clipped by 6 bases and J by 8 bases; unmatched bases: 4. This CDR3 region has 12 residues. The CDR3 spells CASRRTGDGYTF. The CDR3 DNA reads TGTGCCAGCAGAAGGACAGGGGACGGCTACACCTTC.

This sequence joins TRBV7-2 and TRBJ1-5; D uncertain. Germline CDR1 reads SGHTA; CDR2 reads FQGNSA. There are 13 residues in the CDR3. Trimming took off 2 bases at V and 8 bases at J, with 10 bases between the two ends. CDR3 sequence (DNA): TGTGCCAGCAGCTTATGGACCGCCGAGCCCCAGCATTTT. This sequence encodes CASSLWTAEPQHF.

This clonotype was detected ten times or more. This rearrangement joins TRBV18 to TRBJ1-2, with D possibly matching TRBD1 (5 bases). The CDR3 sequence is 14 residues long. Germline assignment: CDR1 KGHSH and CDR2 LQKENI. Trimming pared 3 bases from V and 4 bases from J, leaving 12 bases between. The CDR3 DNA reads TGTGCCAGCTCACCCCCTGGAGGGGCCTATGGCTACACCTTC. Translated: CASSPPGGAYGYTF.

This clonotype has a count of ten or more. The gene calls are TRBV18 and TRBJ2-2; no definite D call. Germline-derived CDR1 and CDR2 are KGHSH and LQKENI. The V gene lost 1 base and the J gene lost 3 bases, with 9 bases spanning the gap. This CDR3 comprises 15 residues. The CDR3 here is CASSPQDTHTGELFF. The DNA for the CDR3 is TGTGCCAGCTCACCACAAGACACCCACACCGGGGAGCTGTTTTTT.

This clonotype appeared many times. The J gene is TRBJ2-7, the V gene TRBV29-1; 8 bases match TRBD1. V lost 7 bases to trimming and J lost 2 bases; unmatched junction nucleotides: 4. This CDR3 comprises 12 residues. Germline V gene sequence: CDR1 SQVTM, CDR2 ANQGSEA. The CDR3 sequence: CSAKQGAYEQYF. The CDR3 coding sequence is TGCAGCGCTAAACAGGGGGCCTACGAGCAGTACTTC.

This clonotype has more than one count but fewer than ten. The CDR3 DNA follows: TGTGCCAGCAGCCCGGACTATAATTCACCCCTCCACTTT. This encodes CASSPDYNSPLHF. The chain combines TRBV2 with TRBJ1-6; D is undetermined. The CDR3 is 13 amino acids. Germline lookup yields CDR1 SNHLY and CDR2 FYNNEI. V lost 6 bases and J lost 3, with 6 bases in between.

This clonotype was counted ten times or more. The rearrangement links TRBV28 to TRBJ2-7; 8 bases map to TRBD1. From germline, CDR1 is MDHEN and CDR2 SYDVKM. The CDR3 totals 15 residues. V shed 3 bases, J shed 1 base, and the junction held 5 bases outside the gene matches. Here the CDR3 reads CASSFGGQASYEQYF. The CDR3 DNA follows: TGTGCCAGCAGTTTCGGGGGACAGGCTTCCTACGAGCAGTACTTC.

This clonotype has only one observation. Here the CDR3 omits its conserved ending phenylalanine or tryptophan, so a read error is the likely source. The rearrangement joins TRBV18 to TRBJ1-1; D uncertain. Germline loops: CDR1 KGHSH, CDR2 LQKENI. The CDR3 runs 16 residues. The CDR3 loop reads CASSPLDHSTNTEAFS. The DNA for the CDR3 is TGTGCCAGCTCACCACTTGACCACTCTACAAACACCGAAGCTTTCTCT.

This clonotype appeared many times. The chain uses TRBV20-1 and TRBJ1-5; D is undetermined. V lost 3 bases and J 4 bases, leaving 13 bases between the germline ends. The CDR3 runs 14 residues. Germline CDR1 is DFQATT and CDR2 is SNEGSKA (reference sequence). The CDR3 sequence is CSASEQSLNQPQHF. The CDR3 DNA sequence: TGCAGTGCTAGCGAACAGAGTTTAAATCAGCCCCAGCATTTT.

This clonotype was found many times. The genes are TRBV28 and TRBJ2-7; 7 nucleotides match TRBD1. The CDR3 extends over 14 amino acids. Germline V gene lookup returns CDR1 MDHEN and CDR2 SYDVKM. Trimming at V came to 6 bases and at J to 2 bases, leaving 7 bases not matched to a gene. The CDR3 sequence: CASSWTGQTYEQYF. The CDR3 bases are TGTGCCAGCAGCTGGACAGGACAAACCTACGAGCAGTACTTC. Variable domain in full (rest from reference TRBV28 and TRBJ2-7): DVKVTQSSRYLVKRTGEKVFLECVQDMDHENMFWYRQDPGLGLRLIYFSYDVKMKEKGDIPEGYSVSREKKERFSLILESASTNQTSMYLCASSWTGQTYEQYFGPGTRLTVT.

This clonotype came up many times. This chain joins TRBV20-1 and TRBJ2-6; 7 bases map to TRBD2. V gave up 2 bases and J gave up 1 base; unmatched junction bases: 2. Germline V gives CDR1 DFQATT, CDR2 SNEGSKA (reference sequence). This CDR3 spans 15 amino acids. CDR3 bases: TGCAGTGCTAGAAGGGGAGGGTCTGGGGCCAACGTCCTGACTTTC. This gives the protein CSARRGGSGANVLTF.

This clonotype came up many times. The gene calls are TRBV14 and TRBJ2-5; D is ambiguous. Trimming cost V 0 bases and J 4 bases, with 0 bases left between them. The CDR3 sequence is 11 residues long. Germline loops: CDR1 SGHDN, CDR2 FVKESK. The CDR3 loop reads CASSQEETQYF. The CDR3 DNA sequence: TGTGCCAGCAGCCAAGAAGAGACCCAGTACTTC. The variable domain in full, with the rest retrieved from reference TRBV14 and TRBJ2-5, is EAGVTQFPSHSVIEKGQTVTLRCDPISGHDNLYWYRRVMGKEIKFLLHFVKESKQDESGMPNNRFLAERTGGTYSTLKVQPAELEDSGVYFCASSQEETQYFGPGTRLLVL.

The table lists this clonotype with many counts. A clone one base away is much larger, so this may be a read error. The V and J genes are TRBV6-2 or TRBV6-3 and TRBJ2-7; TRBD1 might be the D (5 bases). The CDR3 totals 15 residues. Germline V lookup: CDR1 MNHEY, CDR2 SVGEGT. CDR3 in amino acids: CASRQDITESYEQHF. The CDR3 coding sequence is TGTGCCAGCAGGCAGGACATTACGGAGTCCTACGAGCAGCACTTC.

This clonotype occurred many times. V usage is TRBV20-1 and J usage is TRBJ1-2; D call uncertain. This CDR3 has 11 amino acids. From germline, CDR1 is DFQATT and CDR2 SNEGSKA (reference sequence). V shed 1 base and J shed 11 bases, with 11 bases lying between them. CDR3 nucleotides: TGCAGTGCTAGAGTCGTCGACCGTTACACCTTC. Amino acid sequence: CSARVVDRYTF.

This clonotype was detected many times. This sequence joins TRBV7-2 and TRBJ2-7; D gene uncertain. V dropped 3 bases and J dropped 7 bases, with 10 bases sitting between them. The CDR3 has 12 residues. The V gene's germline CDR1 is SGHTA and CDR2 FQGNSA. The CDR3 loop reads CASSLFRLEQYF. For the CDR3, the DNA is TGTGCCAGCAGCTTGTTCAGATTGGAGCAGTACTTC.

This clonotype was seen at least ten times. The genes are TRBV12-3 or TRBV12-4 and TRBJ1-5; 7 bases agree with TRBD1. This CDR3 has 15 amino acids. V dropped 5 bases and J dropped 2; count of bases not matched to a gene: 6. The CDR3 region has the DNA TGTGCCAGCAGTACCACAGGGGTGCGCAATCAGCCCCAGCATTTT. Protein: CASSTTGVRNQPQHF.

J is TRBJ1-2 and V is TRBV2, with D possibly TRBD1 on 6 matching bases. The CDR3 loop spans 13 amino acids. The germline gives CDR1 SNHLY, CDR2 FYNNEI. Deletions cut 8 bases from V and 4 bases from J, with 14 bases between. In DNA, the CDR3 is TGTGCCAGCCGCAGGACAGCCTCCTATGGCTACACCTTC. Amino acids: CASRRTASYGYTF. Full variable domain (rest looked up from reference TRBV2 and TRBJ1-2): EPEVTQTPSHQVTQMGQEVILRCVPISNHLYFYWYRQILGQKVEFLVSFYNNEISEKSEIFDDQFSVERPDGSNFTLKIRSTKLEDSAMYFCASRRTASYGYTFGSGTRLTVV.

This clonotype was detected ten times or more. This chain connects TRBV7-2 to TRBJ2-3; 7 bases align to TRBD1. CDR3 size: 17 residues. The V and J ends lost 2 bases and 1 base, in that order; junction bases with no gene match: 9. Germline V gives CDR1 SGHTA, CDR2 FQGNSA. CDR3 in amino acids: CASSLITGTARTDTQYF. The CDR3 nucleotides are TGTGCCAGCAGCTTAATTACCGGGACAGCCCGCACAGATACGCAGTATTTT.

This clonotype was counted a single time. The CDR3 loop is CASSQMRGNEQFF. CDR3 in DNA: TGTGCCAGCAGCCAGATGAGGGGAAATGAGCAGTTCTTC. The chain uses TRBV7-2 and TRBJ2-1; D may be TRBD1 or TRBD2 (5 bases each). The CDR3 is 13 residues long. Looked up from germline, CDR1 is SGHTA and CDR2 is FQGNSA. V lost 5 bases and J 7 bases, leaving 12 bases between the germline ends.

Turning to this clonotype: This is likely a read error, given that the CDR3 carries no conserved phenylalanine or tryptophan at its end. No DNA is shown, since the ends of the CDR3 on it are uncertain; the CDR3 is the one TCRdb lists. Here the CDR3 reads CSVETRRAGYAS. The chain joins TRBV29-1 to TRBJ1-2; TRBD1, as called in the table, went unchecked against the DNA. With termini counted, the CDR3 has 12 amino acids. Germline V CDR1 and CDR2: SQVTM, ANQGSEA.